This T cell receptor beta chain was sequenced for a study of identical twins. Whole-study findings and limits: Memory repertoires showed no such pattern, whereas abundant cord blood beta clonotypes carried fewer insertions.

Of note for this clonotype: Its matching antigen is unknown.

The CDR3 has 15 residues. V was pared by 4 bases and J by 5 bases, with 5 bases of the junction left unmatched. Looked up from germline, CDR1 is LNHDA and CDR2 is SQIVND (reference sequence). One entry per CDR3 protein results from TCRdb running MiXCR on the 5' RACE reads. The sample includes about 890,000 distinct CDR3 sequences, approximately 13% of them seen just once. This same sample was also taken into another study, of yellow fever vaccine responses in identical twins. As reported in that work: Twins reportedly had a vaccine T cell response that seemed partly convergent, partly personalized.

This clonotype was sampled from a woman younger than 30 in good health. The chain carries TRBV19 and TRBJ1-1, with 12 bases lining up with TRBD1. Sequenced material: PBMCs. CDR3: CASSKLGQGATEAFF. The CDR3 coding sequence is TGTGCCAGTAGTAAACTGGGACAGGGGGCAACTGAAGCTTTCTTT. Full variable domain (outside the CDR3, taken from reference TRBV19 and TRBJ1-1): DGGITQSPKYLFRKEGQNVTLSCEQNLNHDAMYWYRQDPGQGLRLIYYSQIVNDFQKGDIAEGYSVSREKKESFPLTVTSAQKNPTAFYLCASSKLGQGATEAFFGQGTRLTVV.